This T cell receptor beta chain was obtained from a study of CD8+ T cells in alopecia areata. The sequencing template was cDNA reverse transcribed from extracted RNA. Method: immunoSEQ multiplex PCR; TCRdb's copy keeps in-frame clones and lacks some. The sample lists about 97,000 clones; roughly two fifths were seen once. Germline lookup yields CDR1 SGHTA and CDR2 FQGNSA. The J segment lost 5 bases and the V segment lost 6 bases, leaving 5 bases of the junction unmatched. The CDR3 consists of 14 residues. The source is a human donor with alopecia areata. The sample was CD4+ T cells sorted from blood. This chain links TRBV7-2 with TRBJ1-2; TRBD1 matches at 11 bases. CDR3 sequence (DNA): TGTGCCAGCAGTCGGACAGGGGGCGCTTATGGCTACACCTTC. Protein sequence: CASSRTGGAYGYTF.